The 12 T cell receptor beta chains presented below share a single source sample, sequenced in a study of beta chain features in type 1 diabetes. Sequencing targeted expressed TCRB transcripts, as all isolated RNA had been reverse transcribed. Method: immunoSEQ multiplex PCR; TCRdb's copy keeps in-frame clones and lacks some. The repertoire holds under 450,000 clones, approximately 15% seen once, with around 0.035% in the top ten. Sequencing was performed on naive CD4+ T cells from blood. These receptors were obtained from a man aged 30 to 45 in good health.

CDR3 loop: CASSQGLRGLCHSNQPQHF. CDR3 coding DNA: TGCGCCAGCAGCCAAGGGCTCAGGGGGCTTTGTCATAGCAATCAGCCCCAGCATTTT. V is TRBV23-1 and J is TRBJ1-5; 8 bases are a match to TRBD1. TRBV23-1 has ORF status, its function being uncertain. The V gene end was trimmed by 6 bases and the J gene end by 0 bases; junction bases not matched to a gene: 16. The CDR3 is 19 amino acids.

V and J are TRBV15 and TRBJ2-4; D call uncertain. Germline lookup yields CDR1 LNHNV and CDR2 YYDKDF (reference sequence). This CDR3 spans 11 amino acids. V lost 5 bases, J lost 5 bases, and 4 bases lay in between. CDR3 DNA: TGTGCCACCAGCTTCGAAAACATTCAGTACTTC. It encodes CATSFENIQYF. Full variable domain (rest looked up from reference TRBV15 and TRBJ2-4): DAMVIQNPRYQVTQFGKPVTLSCSQTLNHNVMYWYQQKSSQAPKLLFHYYDKDFNNEADTPDNFQSRRPNTSFCFLDIRSPGLGDTAMYLCATSFENIQYFGAGTRLSVL.

This clone was recorded a few times. The chain couples TRBV4-1 to TRBJ2-6; TRBD1 or TRBD2 may be the D gene (6 bases each). The germline V gene encodes CDR1 MGHRA and CDR2 YSYEKL. The CDR3 length is 19 residues. Deletions cut 1 base from V and 0 bases from J, with 16 bases between. In DNA, the CDR3 is TGCGCCAGCAGCCAAGTAAGGGGGGCTTTCCCCTCTGGGGCCAACGTCCTGACTTTC. This gives the protein CASSQVRGAFPSGANVLTF.

The chain employs TRBV9 and TRBJ2-1; D may correspond to TRBD1 or TRBD2 (5 bases each). V was pared by 0 bases and J by 4 bases, with 11 bases between. Germline CDR1 is SGDLS and CDR2 is YYNGEE. The CDR3 is made up of 15 amino acids. The CDR3 DNA reads as TGTGCCAGCAGCGTAGGAGGGGCCAAGTACAATGAGCAGTTCTTC. Its translation: CASSVGGAKYNEQFF.

The chain links TRBV14 to TRBJ2-5; 7 bases match TRBD2. The CDR3 runs 15 residues. V dropped 3 bases and J dropped 4; count of bases not matched to a gene: 8. Germline V lookup: CDR1 SGHDN, CDR2 FVKESK. The CDR3: CASSHLGTTLETQYF. The CDR3 DNA follows: TGTGCCAGCAGCCATTTAGGGACTACCCTAGAGACCCAGTACTTC.

This clone was detected only a few times. The CDR3 sequence: CASSELGGGTDTQYF. The CDR3 DNA is TGTGCCAGCAGTGAGCTCGGGGGCGGCACAGATACGCAGTATTTT. The chain carries TRBV25-1 and TRBJ2-3, with D possibly called TRBD1 or TRBD2 (6 bases each). Germline V gene lookup returns CDR1 MGHDK and CDR2 SYGVNS. Trimming stripped 3 bases from V and 1 base from J, with 11 bases between. This CDR3 contains 15 residues.

The chain joins TRBV19 to TRBJ2-4; D gene uncertain. Germline CDR1 reads LNHDA; CDR2 reads SQIVND (reference sequence). The CDR3 is 12 residues long. The V and J ends lost 6 bases and 0 bases respectively, with 3 bases between them. CDR3 coding DNA: TGTGCCAGTAGCGAAGCCAAAAACATTCAGTACTTC. Protein product: CASSEAKNIQYF.

The V and J genes are TRBV4-1 and TRBJ1-5, with TRBD1 matching 7 bases. CDR1 is MGHRA, CDR2 YSYEKL, per germline. The V segment lost 3 bases and the J segment 5 bases; nucleotides outside the gene matches: 4. The CDR3 runs to 14 residues. CDR3 loop: CASSQGTAYQPQHF. In nucleotides, the CDR3 is TGCGCCAGCAGCCAGGGGACAGCCTATCAGCCCCAGCATTTT.

In this sample, this clone turned up a few times. The V and J genes are TRBV7-2 and TRBJ2-7; 7 nucleotides align to TRBD1. Germline CDR1 SGHTA, CDR2 FQGNSA. The CDR3 extends over 14 amino acids. Germline trimming cut 7 bases from V and 0 bases from J; bases unmatched to any gene: 6. CDR3 nucleotide sequence: TGTGCCAGCACCCGGGACAGAAGCTCCTACGAGCAGTACTTC. Protein: CASTRDRSSYEQYF.

The J gene is TRBJ1-4, the V gene TRBV4-3; unclear D gene. V was clipped by 4 bases and J by 8 bases, with 14 bases between them. Germline V gene sequence: CDR1 LGHNA, CDR2 YSLEER. The CDR3 covers 14 residues. In DNA, the CDR3 is TGCGCCAGCAGCCCCCGTGTGGGTGGGGAAAAACTGTTTTTT. This codes for CASSPRVGGEKLFF.

The DNA of the CDR3 is TGCAGCGTTGGACTCTGGGCTGCGGATACGCAGTATTTT. Its protein is CSVGLWAADTQYF. This chain joins TRBV29-1 and TRBJ2-3; D not resolved. The CDR3 has 13 amino acids. Trimming removed 4 bases at V and 6 bases at J, with 14 bases between. Germline V gene lookup returns CDR1 SQVTM and CDR2 ANQGSEA.

The chain employs TRBV9 and TRBJ1-2; TRBD1 might be the D (6 bases). CDR3 length: 14 amino acids. V lost 3 bases to trimming and J lost 4 bases, with 13 bases between them. Germline CDR1 SGDLS, CDR2 YYNGEE. CDR3 in amino acids: CASSARDTLYGYTF. The CDR3 coding sequence is TGTGCCAGCAGCGCAAGGGACACGCTCTATGGCTACACCTTC.